A single sample gave rise to the 12 T cell receptor beta chains below, sequenced in a study of T-cell reconstitution after alpha-beta-depleted transplantation in children. The TCRbeta library incorporated unique molecular identifiers. Via MiXCR, TCRdb re-called the PCR reads, giving one row per CDR3 protein. Of 250,000 to 350,000 distinct CDR3 sequences in the sample, approximately 9.8% were seen once. The starting material was PBMCs from the stem cell graft donor, obtained from the stem cell graft. These receptor sequences come from a human donor who donated a stem cell graft to a child with SCID.

J is TRBJ2-5 and V is TRBV3-1, with a tentative D call TRBD1 (6 bases). The CDR3 consists of 16 residues. V was shortened by 1 base and J by 5 bases, with 17 bases between the two germline ends. CDR1 and CDR2 from the germline V gene are LGHDT and YNNKEL (reference sequence). CDR3: CASSQVRAGDPETQYF. The CDR3 DNA follows: TGTGCCAGCAGCCAAGTTCGGGCAGGGGATCCGGAGACCCAGTACTTC.

The chain employs TRBV6-5 and TRBJ2-7; 7 bases line up with TRBD1. V was clipped by 2 bases and J by 2 bases; unmatched bases: 9. The CDR3 sequence is 16 residues long. Germline CDR1 MNHEY, CDR2 SVGAGI. The CDR3 is CASSYTRQGQTYEQYF. The CDR3 coding sequence is TGTGCCAGCAGTTACACCCGACAGGGTCAGACCTACGAGCAGTACTTC.

The table lists this clonotype with many counts. V is TRBV12-3 or TRBV12-4 and J is TRBJ1-6, with D unclear. V was shortened by 3 bases and J by 7 bases, with 7 bases between the two germline ends. The CDR3 covers 13 residues. The CDR3 is CASSFPGNSPLHF. CDR3 nucleotides: TGTGCCAGCAGTTTCCCCGGCAATTCACCCCTCCACTTT.

This clonotype was counted at least ten times. V gene TRBV5-1 combines with J gene TRBJ2-7; TRBD1 aligns across 8 bases. The V and J ends lost 5 bases and 0 bases, in that order; junction bases with no gene match: 7. The CDR3 contains 15 residues. Germline V gives CDR1 SGHRS, CDR2 YFSETQ. CDR3 amino acids: CASRRTGQGSYEQYF. The CDR3 DNA follows: TGCGCCAGCAGGCGGACAGGGCAGGGCTCCTACGAGCAGTACTTC.

In its sample, this clonotype was seen many times. The chain recombines TRBV20-1 with TRBJ1-1; D call uncertain. This CDR3 has 14 residues. The germline V and J ends were trimmed by 0 bases and 5 bases, with 13 bases remaining between them. Germline CDR1 is DFQATT and CDR2 is SNEGSKA (reference sequence). The DNA for the CDR3 is TGCAGTGCTAGAGATCGTTCAAGTGGGACTGAAGCTTTCTTT. Protein product: CSARDRSSGTEAFF.

At least ten counts were recorded for this clonotype. The chain has TRBV27 and TRBJ1-2, with unresolved D. Looked up from germline, CDR1 is MNHEY and CDR2 is SMNVEV (reference sequence). V was pared by 0 bases and J by 2 bases, with 10 bases between. The CDR3 runs 15 residues. CDR3 loop: CASSLSSGPNYGYTF. The CDR3 DNA reads TGTGCCAGCAGTTTATCATCAGGTCCAAACTATGGCTACACCTTC.

This clonotype was counted a few times. The chain carries TRBV5-1 and TRBJ2-1, with 7 bases aligning to TRBD1. This CDR3 region has 16 residues. Germline-derived CDR1 and CDR2 are SGHRS and YFSETQ. With V trimmed by 2 bases and J by 5 bases, 10 bases remained unmatched. The CDR3 DNA reads as TGCGCCAGCAGCTTCGAACGACAGGGTAGGAACAATGAGCAGTTCTTC. Its translation is CASSFERQGRNNEQFF. Together with reference TRBV5-1 and TRBJ2-1, the CDR3 gives the full variable domain: KAGVTQTPRYLIKTRGQQVTLSCSPISGHRSVSWYQQTPGQGLQFLFEYFSETQRNKGNFPGRFSGRQFSNSRSEMNVSTLELGDSALYLCASSFERQGRNNEQFFGPGTRLTVL.

The chain is built from TRBV2 and TRBJ1-1; 8 nucleotides align to TRBD1. The CDR3 is 12 residues long. Germline values: CDR1 SNHLY, CDR2 FYNNEI. V gave up 6 bases and J gave up 11 bases; unmatched junction bases: 8. CDR3 nucleotide sequence: TGTGCCAGCAGGAACGACAGGGGTGAGGCTTTCTTT. This codes for CASRNDRGEAFF.

This clonotype was seen only a few times. The V call is TRBV5-1, the J call TRBJ2-7; 15 bases map to TRBD2. Losses at the gene ends were 4 bases for V and 3 bases for J; bases not matched to a gene: 5. The CDR3 length is 16 residues. Per germline, CDR1 SGHRS and CDR2 YFSETQ. The CDR3: CASSPGLAGGNYEQYF. The DNA for the CDR3 is TGCGCCAGCAGCCCGGGACTAGCGGGGGGCAACTACGAGCAGTACTTC.

This clonotype has a handful of counts. V is TRBV7-3 and J is TRBJ2-1; D assignment may be TRBD1 or TRBD2 (7 bases each). The germline gives CDR1 SGHTA, CDR2 FQGTGA. The V and J ends lost 4 bases and 7 bases respectively, with 20 bases between them. CDR3 length equals 16 residues. CDR3 DNA: TGTGCCAGCAGCTCGGGCGTGGGAGGGGGCTTAAATGAGCAGTTCTTC. As protein: CASSSGVGGGLNEQFF.

There are many counts of this clonotype. The V call is TRBV12-3 or TRBV12-4, the J call TRBJ2-1; D possibly corresponds to TRBD1 (5 bases). The CDR3 extends over 15 amino acids. V lost 2 bases to trimming and J lost 4 bases, with 12 bases between them. The CDR3 DNA sequence: TGTGCCAGCAGTTTAATGGGGCCCCGGTACAATGAGCAGTTCTTC. Translating gives CASSLMGPRYNEQFF.

The CDR3 sequence is CASSFSGDNNQPQHF. The CDR3 DNA follows: TGCGCCAGCAGCTTCTCGGGGGATAACAATCAGCCCCAGCATTTT. This chain joins TRBV5-1 and TRBJ1-5; the D gene is possibly TRBD1 (5 bases). This CDR3 has 15 amino acids. V was cut by 2 bases and J by 3 bases, with 12 bases left in between. Looked up from germline, CDR1 is SGHRS and CDR2 is YFSETQ. The full variable domain, its missing parts supplied by reference TRBV5-1 and TRBJ1-5, is KAGVTQTPRYLIKTRGQQVTLSCSPISGHRSVSWYQQTPGQGLQFLFEYFSETQRNKGNFPGRFSGRQFSNSRSEMNVSTLELGDSALYLCASSFSGDNNQPQHFGDGTRLSIL.